The sequence of this TCR beta chain was determined in a study of cytomegalovirus exposure and HLA in healthy donors listed by TCRdb under 2017. With regard to the full study: An earlier analysis of 587 of the donors reported 250 to 350 Gb of sequence data and 100 million to 130 million unique TCR beta sequences from 150 million to 200 million T cells. An early release covering roughly 600 HLA-typed donors comprised roughly 300 gigabases of sequencing data and approximately 80 million unique TCR sequences. Among the approximately 420 genotyped donors, under 90% belonged to the genetic ancestry cluster associated with self-reported Caucasian donors. The study aimed to test whether signatures of past pathogen exposure could be identified by cataloging public T cell receptors. The T cell repertoires of some 700 subjects were profiled by immunosequencing and related to cytomegalovirus serostatus. A separate validation cohort of roughly 110 different subjects was used in addition to the roughly 640-subject first cohort. To predict cytomegalovirus infection status, the study brought together high-throughput TCR immunosequencing, statistical association of individual TCRs with disease status, and machine learning. A later analysis re-examined previously published TCR beta repertoires from over 500 donors and added high-resolution HLA genotyping to investigate patterns of TCR occurrence. Rather than drawing on any new phenotypic data, the later analysis identified candidate immune exposures from TCR beta sequences and the way those sequences occurred across donors. In an earlier analysis of 587 of the donors, high-throughput TCR beta sequencing was used to judge whether each TCR beta V gene segment behaved as functional or pseudogenic. Donor age, sex, ethnicity and CMV serostatus were compiled alongside the repertoire data. A later genetic analysis took genome-wide SNP genotypes for about 65% of the roughly 670 donors and used that subset as a discovery cohort. All discovery cohort repertoires had been generated using a single sequencing platform. Both class I and class II loci were covered by HLA typing, at four-digit resolution. The number of donors typed differed by locus, with about 629-640 for A, B, C, DRB1 and DQB1, around 520 for DQA1, about 610 for DPA1, and around 460 for DPB1. A handful of DR-DQ haplotypes were handled as single units for association and clustering because linkage in the cohort was strong. Among a few hundred genotyped donors of the cohort, an average of about 240,000 unique TCR beta nucleotide sequences were sequenced per donor, 15% to 20% of them non-productive.

Concerning this clone: The antigen it recognizes is unknown. No much larger clonotype is one base removed from it; base qualities were not supplied.

In total, approximately 700 healthy bone marrow donors made up the cohort. At the time of sampling, all cohort members were nominally healthy, though unrecorded immune exposures were likely present. The donor was CMV seronegative and belonged to the group of approximately 320 seronegative cohort members. Every donor gave a peripheral blood sample, and the peripheral blood mononuclear cells from that sample were used for TCR beta sequencing. Genomic DNA extraction from the blood cell samples was performed with the Qiagen DNeasy Blood Extraction Kit. Trimming takes 1 base from V and 5 bases from J, and the germline ends sit 14 bases apart. Looking up the germline V gene yields CDR1 LGHNA and CDR2 YNFKEQ. CDR3 length: 15 amino acids, cysteine to phenylalanine. Only the CDR3 part of the read is kept: 45 bases, read in frame from the first base. Receptor amplification or capture employed the immunoSEQ multiplex PCR assay. For the multiplex PCR, a mixture combining 60 forward primers for TCR Vbeta segments and 13 reverse primers for TCR Jbeta segments was used. Amplification of the CDR3 region of rearranged TCR beta genes was performed with a multiplex PCR assay on genomic DNA. On the Illumina HiSeq System, the amplified TCR beta libraries were sequenced as 87-base-pair reads. The study's processing was this. A later analysis tallied about 77 million unique TCR beta chains across the 650 to 750 repertoires, and 10 million to 11 million of those chains were shared by two or more donors. Raw reads were error-corrected and collapsed into unique sequences with a nearest-neighbor algorithm that merged closely related sequences to remove PCR and sequencing errors. V, D and J gene segments were assigned by aligning CDR3 sequences to IMGT reference sequences. For a sequence to be retained, a match of at least six nucleotides to both a V gene segment and a J gene segment was required. A rearrangement was called productive if the CDR3 had no stop codons and remained in frame with V and J, and every other rearrangement was called non-productive. Following IMGT convention, CDR3 was defined as the stretch from the second conserved V-encoded cysteine up to the conserved J-encoded phenylalanine. The earlier analysis of about 640 of the donors excluded any sequence lacking an unambiguous match to a single V gene segment. In an earlier analysis of approximately 550 of the donors, V segments were called functional above 56.7% productive rearrangements and were called segregating when the between-donor standard deviation exceeded 5%. A statistical classification framework was built to diagnose cytomegalovirus status from the catalog of TCR beta chain sequences. In a later analysis, TCR nucleotide sequences were compared against IMGT/GENE-DB human TR gene sequences so that V and J genes could be assigned. Using the TCRdist pipeline, a later analysis assigned CDR3 sequences along with most-parsimonious VDJ recombination scenarios. In a later analysis, each TCR beta chain was defined by its CDR3 amino acid sequence together with its V-gene family, and reads lacking a unique V-gene family were excluded. To address suspected cross-contamination and a sequencing artifact, a later analysis removed approximately 600 highly shared, low-generation-probability nucleotide sequences. In a later analysis, a clonal expansion index was calculated for each public chain from normalized within-repertoire ranks of inferred template counts. In a later analysis, generation probabilities were computed using a VDJ recombination model fitted to out-of-frame rearrangements, and the results were checked against IGoR. Hypergeometric tests were used in a later analysis to score TCR-TCR, TCR-HLA and TCR-CMV co-occurrence, with a repertoire-size bias correction applied to the TCR pairs. A later analysis estimated false discovery rates by permuting HLA or CMV assignments 20 times. In a later analysis, co-occurring TCRs were grouped with DBSCAN, and TCRdist sequence similarity was added when clustering was performed within HLA-allele-positive subsets. Repertoires with fewer than 30,000 or more than 120,000 public chains, plus five repertoires with anomalous nucleotide sharing, were excluded from co-occurrence clustering. TCRdb took over this immuneACCESS table, retaining in-frame rearrangements with V and J assigned. Such tables are incomplete; in checked studies, under half of the missing clones stem from an unresolved V gene, and the remainder is unexplained. The V and J calls and clone size were taken over from that table, and D and trimming were inferred from the DNA. Recorded for this sample are about 220,000 clones; roughly 79% of them occurred a single time. Around 1.9% of the sample goes to the ten largest clones.

Study-wide conclusions, independent of this receptor: HLA typing was unavailable for some donors at each locus, so association tests used only the typed subset. An earlier analysis of approximately 500 of the donors showed that most TCR beta V segments appeared in productive rearrangements either about 87% or about 30% of the time, which broadly matched IMGT annotations. A group of highly shared sequence variants was considered likely to be a technical artifact of the sequencing pipeline. In a later analysis, around 17,000 TCR beta sequences were associated with specific HLA alleles at a false discovery rate of 0.05. According to a later genetic analysis, donors in an Asian-associated ancestry cluster had fewer N-insertions in productive TCRs than the approximately 710-donor mean. A later analysis found that TCR association rates varied across HLA loci, with DRB1 alleles showing the most associated TCRs and HLA-C alleles the fewest. While some public TCRs were present in many individuals, most TCR sequences turned up only very rarely across donors. Some IMGT-functional V segments, including TRBV6-2 and TRBV6-3, could not be distinguished by the 87-base-pair reads and were therefore excluded. In the study, roughly 160 TCR beta chains were listed as associated with cytomegalovirus. In vitro tests confirmed that three of the cytomegalovirus-associated TCR beta chains recognize cytomegalovirus antigens. Immune exposure information for the cohort was limited to CMV serostatus. The earlier analysis of some 540 of the donors excluded some 15 rarely observed V segments, including chromosome 9 orphons, because counts were too low. Sequencing depth was assumed to be roughly uniform across donors in the presence/absence analyses, though that assumption may not hold. An association between a missense DCLRE1C variant and V-gene and J-gene trimming of TCR beta chains was found in a later genetic analysis and replicated in an independent cohort. When HLA alleles, especially DR and DQ, strongly co-occurred, TCR associations were difficult to assign to individual alleles. A further reported finding was that TCR beta sequences accurately predicted the HLA-A and HLA-B alleles for most subjects in the first cohort. Linkage disequilibrium might explain the correlated functional status among segregating V segments, but an unknown experimental factor could not be ruled out. A later analysis reported that several top co-occurrence clusters appeared linked to parvovirus B19, influenza, CMV and Epstein-Barr virus. The authors suggested that the approach could potentially be generalized to other disease states and immunological phenotypes. In a later analysis, HLA-associated TCR beta chains were found to be more clonally expanded and to have lower generation probabilities than equally common non-associated chains. Most CMV-associated TCR beta chains appeared to be HLA-restricted in a later analysis, and the HLA associations seemed to be driven largely by CMV exposure. The classifier was reported to diagnose cytomegalovirus status with high specificity and sensitivity in both the original and validation cohorts. This cohort had only TCR beta chains sequenced, and the lack of alpha or paired-chain data limited which features could be detected.

This sequence originates from a male donor in good health and CMV-seronegative. What was sequenced was PBMCs. The sequence joins TRBV4-2 to TRBJ2-5, with TRBD2 tentatively as D gene (5 bases match). The sequenced DNA is TGTGCCAGCAGCCAAGGGCAAGGCCCGGGGGAGACCCAGTACTTC. Its product reads: CASSQGQGPGETQYF.